The 29 T cell receptor beta chains presented below share a single source sample, sequenced in a study of regulatory and conventional T cells in RAG deficiency. The sorted conventional CD4+ T cells were CD25-low and CD127-high, with genomic DNA sequenced. Method: immunoSEQ multiplex PCR; TCRdb's copy keeps in-frame clones and lacks some. Seen here are about 50,000 clones, 85% to 90% observed once, and the top ten hold 0.51%. The sample was also reused in another study, on regulatory T cells. That report notes: Primers: 52 TRBV forward and 13 TRBJ reverse.

Sequencing was carried out using CD4+ effector T cells sorted from blood. These receptor sequences come from a human donor in good health.

The CDR3 sequence: CASSLTAASNYGYTF. In DNA, the CDR3 is TGTGCCAGCAGCTTAACGGCCGCCTCTAACTATGGCTACACCTTC. The chain employs TRBV7-9 and TRBJ1-2; D ambiguous. V was cut by 2 bases and J by 0 bases, with 10 bases left in between. This CDR3 comprises 15 residues. Germline V gene sequence: CDR1 SEHNR, CDR2 FQNEAQ (reference sequence).

The V gene is TRBV6-4, the J gene TRBJ2-3; the D is unclear. The CDR3 runs to 13 residues. Trimming took off 0 bases at V and 6 bases at J, with 7 bases between the two ends. The germline CDR1 and CDR2 sequences are MRHNA and SNTAGT. CDR3 residues: CASSDSVLDTQYF. As DNA, the CDR3 is TGTGCCAGCAGTGACTCCGTCCTGGATACGCAGTATTTT.

This clone was counted only a few times. This sequence joins TRBV19 and TRBJ1-5; D is ambiguous. The V and J ends lost 4 bases and 4 bases respectively, with 8 bases between them. Germline V gives CDR1 LNHDA, CDR2 SQIVND (reference sequence). The CDR3 is 13 residues long. This CDR3 is CASSTMGNQPQHF. CDR3 DNA: TGTGCCAGTAGTACCATGGGTAATCAGCCCCAGCATTTT.

The genes are TRBV20-1 and TRBJ1-1; D ambiguous. Trimming took off 5 bases at V and 9 bases at J, with 4 bases between the two ends. CDR1 is DFQATT, CDR2 SNEGSKA, per germline (reference sequence). The CDR3 contains 8 residues. The CDR3 nucleotides are TGCAGTGCTGCTAAAGCTTTCTTT. Translated: CSAAKAFF.

V gene TRBV6-1 combines with J gene TRBJ2-5, with a possible D match to TRBD2 (6 bases). The CDR3 is 13 amino acids. Trimming pared 6 bases from V and 4 bases from J, leaving 12 bases between. The germline CDR1 and CDR2 sequences are MNHNS and SASEGT. CDR3: CASSFGGPETQYF. In DNA form, the CDR3 reads TGTGCCAGCAGCTTTGGAGGGCCAGAGACCCAGTACTTC.

The V gene is TRBV14, the J gene TRBJ2-7; D is perhaps TRBD2 (5 bases). CDR3 length: 14 amino acids. Trimming pared 0 bases from V and 3 bases from J, leaving 9 bases between. Germline V CDR1 and CDR2: SGHDN, FVKESK. CDR3 coding DNA: TGTGCCAGCAGCCAAGAGATAGGGAGCTACGAGCAGTACTTC. Translated: CASSQEIGSYEQYF. The variable domain in full, completed from reference TRBV14 and TRBJ2-7, reads EAGVTQFPSHSVIEKGQTVTLRCDPISGHDNLYWYRRVMGKEIKFLLHFVKESKQDESGMPNNRFLAERTGGTYSTLKVQPAELEDSGVYFCASSQEIGSYEQYFGPGTRLTVT.

The V call is TRBV5-4, the J call TRBJ2-3; TRBD2 aligns across 7 bases. Germline CDR1 and CDR2: SGHNT and YYREEE (reference sequence). Trimming removed 0 bases from V and 0 bases from J; junction bases left unmatched: 7. This CDR3 region has 17 residues. The CDR3 loop is CASSLGRASGSTDTQYF. The CDR3, as DNA: TGTGCCAGCAGCTTGGGTCGGGCTAGCGGTAGCACAGATACGCAGTATTTT.

The chain joins TRBV19 to TRBJ1-1; 11 bases agree with TRBD1. Trimming at V came to 3 bases and at J to 0 bases, leaving 12 bases not matched to a gene. The germline gives CDR1 LNHDA, CDR2 SQIVND (reference sequence). The length of the CDR3 is 19 residues. CDR3 sequence: CASSIHPRTGGAMNTEAFF. The CDR3 DNA sequence: TGTGCCAGTAGTATTCACCCAAGGACAGGGGGCGCGATGAACACTGAAGCTTTCTTT.

The V and J genes are TRBV2 and TRBJ1-5; D unclear. Between the trimmed V and J ends, which lost 6 bases and 7 bases, there was a span of 13 bases. This CDR3 is 13 amino acids long. Germline V lookup: CDR1 SNHLY, CDR2 FYNNEI. CDR3: CASRYSIEQPQHF. CDR3 DNA sequence: TGTGCCAGCAGATATAGTATAGAACAGCCCCAGCATTTT.

Remarks on this clone: Other DNA sequences of this sample code for an identical CDR3. This chain connects TRBV2 to TRBJ1-3; D remains ambiguous. The V gene lost 1 base and the J gene lost 4 bases, with 8 bases spanning the gap. Germline loops: CDR1 SNHLY, CDR2 FYNNEI. CDR3 length equals 14 residues. The CDR3 is CASSEGRAGNTIYF. CDR3 DNA sequence: TGTGCCAGCAGTGAAGGAAGAGCCGGAAACACCATATATTTT.

V gene TRBV5-1 combines with J gene TRBJ1-2; D perhaps matches TRBD1 (6 bases). Germline V gives CDR1 SGHRS, CDR2 YFSETQ. Between the trimmed V and J ends, which lost 0 bases and 8 bases, there was a span of 17 bases. The CDR3 is 15 residues long. The CDR3, as DNA: TGCGCCAGCAGCTTGGATACAGGGCGAGGCCAGGGCTACACCTTC. This codes for CASSLDTGRGQGYTF.

This clone has only a few counts. The V call is TRBV28, the J call TRBJ1-4; no firm D call. The germline gives CDR1 MDHEN, CDR2 SYDVKM. The V end was cut by 4 bases, the J end by 5 bases, with 14 bases between. The CDR3 spans 15 residues. The CDR3 loop is CASSSPSRQNEKLFF. In DNA form, the CDR3 reads TGTGCCAGCAGTTCTCCTAGCAGACAAAATGAAAAACTGTTTTTT.

This chain joins TRBV6-1 and TRBJ1-5; possibly TRBD1 for D (6 bases). Trimming took off 5 bases at V and 3 bases at J, with 8 bases between the two ends. This CDR3 region has 13 residues. Germline V gene lookup returns CDR1 MNHNS and CDR2 SASEGT. The CDR3 nucleotides read TGTGCCAGCAGTTGGGGACACAATCAGCCCCAGCATTTT. Encoded protein: CASSWGHNQPQHF.

The chain employs TRBV27 and TRBJ2-3, with unresolved D. The CDR3 is 15 residues long. The germline V and J ends were trimmed by 2 bases and 2 bases, with 11 bases remaining between them. Germline-derived CDR1 and CDR2 are MNHEY and SMNVEV (reference sequence). Here the CDR3 reads CASSLRDTPTDTQYF. Here the CDR3 DNA reads TGTGCCAGCAGTTTACGCGACACCCCCACAGATACGCAGTATTTT.

The rearrangement links TRBV5-1 to TRBJ2-1; 7 bases agree with TRBD2. Trimming at V came to 3 bases and at J to 8 bases, leaving 11 bases not matched to a gene. CDR1 and CDR2 from the germline V gene are SGHRS and YFSETQ. This CDR3 is 15 amino acids long. The CDR3 DNA follows: TGCGCCAGCAGCTGGGGGGGTAGTTCCCAGGATGAGCAGTTCTTC. It is translated as CASSWGGSSQDEQFF.

The rearrangement uses TRBV27 and TRBJ1-5, with 7 bases that match TRBD1. The ends lost 5 bases at V and 5 bases at J; junction bases unmatched: 6. Germline assignment: CDR1 MNHEY and CDR2 SMNVEV (reference sequence). The CDR3 is 14 amino acids. CDR3 sequence reads: CASSPWTGDQPQHF. CDR3 bases: TGTGCCAGCAGTCCATGGACAGGTGATCAGCCCCAGCATTTT.

This rearrangement joins TRBV12-5 to TRBJ2-2; no clear D. CDR3 length: 12 residues. Germline assignment: CDR1 LGHNT and CDR2 FRNRAP. Trimming took 3 bases from V and 6 from J, leaving 5 bases between them. DNA of the CDR3: TGTGCTAGTGGTTTTTGGTCCGGGGAGCTGTTTTTT. As protein: CASGFWSGELFF.

This clone was seen only a few times. The chain couples TRBV28 to TRBJ1-1; maybe TRBD1 (6 bases). This CDR3 is 15 amino acids long. The germline CDR1 and CDR2 sequences are MDHEN and SYDVKM. Trimming cost V 3 bases and J 1 base, with 12 bases left between them. The CDR3 DNA reads TGTGCCAGCAGTTTCGGTTGGGGGCCGAACACTGAAGCTTTCTTT. Encoded protein: CASSFGWGPNTEAFF.

The V and J genes are TRBV28 and TRBJ1-5, with a weak D call TRBD1 (6 bases). The germline V gene encodes CDR1 MDHEN and CDR2 SYDVKM. This CDR3 comprises 15 residues. V lost 7 bases, J lost 4 bases, and 17 bases lay in between. Here the CDR3 reads CASIIGGAVNQPQHF. The CDR3 DNA follows: TGTGCCAGCATTATTGGGGGGGCGGTGAATCAGCCCCAGCATTTT.

In DNA, the CDR3 is TGTGCCAGCAGCCCCTCGGGACAGGGCCGTGGGGGTGGGTTCTTC. Translating it yields CASSPSGQGRGGGFF. The chain joins TRBV11-3 to TRBJ2-1; 9 bases match TRBD1. The CDR3 consists of 15 residues. CDR1 and CDR2 (germline): SGHNT, YENEEA. V shed 5 bases and J 15 bases; nucleotides not matched to a gene: 17.

With respect to this clone: One end of the junction varies from germline; a read error may be responsible. Other DNA sequences within the sample encode an identical CDR3. This chain joins TRBV6-6 and TRBJ1-2, with TRBD1 matching over 7 bases. The CDR3 consists of 14 residues. Germline-derived CDR1 and CDR2 are MNHNY and SVGAGI (reference sequence). The CDR3 is CASSSSDRDYGYTF. CDR3 in DNA: TGTGCCAGCAGTTCCTCCGACAGGGACTATGGCTATACCTTC.

This clone was counted once. The chain is built from TRBV9 and TRBJ2-1; D may be TRBD1 or TRBD2 (5 bases each). CDR3 size: 15 residues. The V gene's germline CDR1 is SGDLS and CDR2 YYNGEE. The germline V and J ends were trimmed by 0 bases and 8 bases, with 15 bases remaining between them. CDR3: CASSVGGDVPYEQFF. The CDR3 DNA sequence: TGTGCCAGCAGCGTAGGTGGGGACGTGCCTTATGAGCAGTTCTTC.

Remarks on this clone: One end of the junction varies from germline; a read error may be responsible. This sequence joins TRBV7-7 and TRBJ2-3, with D possibly TRBD2 on 5 matching bases. The CDR3 loop spans 14 amino acids. Germline values: CDR1 SSHAT, CDR2 FNYEAQ (reference sequence). The CDR3 DNA is TGTGCTAGCAGCTTAGCGTCAGGTACAGATACGCAGTATTTT. This encodes CASSLASGTDTQYF.

The J gene is TRBJ1-5, the V gene TRBV11-2; TRBD1 agrees at 9 bases. Losses at the gene ends were 5 bases for V and 4 bases for J; bases not matched to a gene: 9. Per germline, CDR1 SGHAT and CDR2 FQNNGV. CDR3 length: 16 residues. This CDR3 reads CASSVGDRARNQPQHF. Here the CDR3 DNA reads TGTGCCAGCAGCGTAGGGGACAGGGCGAGGAATCAGCCCCAGCATTTT.

CDR3: CASQGGGNTGELFF. The DNA of the CDR3 is TGTGCTAGCCAGGGTGGTGGGAACACCGGGGAGCTGTTTTTT. This chain links TRBV12-5 with TRBJ2-2; possibly TRBD1 for D (5 bases). The CDR3 is made up of 14 amino acids. V lost 9 bases to trimming and J lost 1 base, with 12 bases between them. CDR1 and CDR2 from the germline V gene are LGHNT and FRNRAP.

The chain joins TRBV19 to TRBJ1-1; no clear D. This CDR3 comprises 14 residues. Germline V gives CDR1 LNHDA, CDR2 SQIVND (reference sequence). V was cut by 5 bases and J by 2 bases, with 12 bases left in between. CDR3 in DNA: TGTGCCAGTAGTCCTCCCCCGGGTAACACTGAAGCTTTCTTT. It specifies CASSPPPGNTEAFF.

The J gene is TRBJ2-3, the V gene TRBV18, with 7 nucleotides matching TRBD1. Germline CDR1 is KGHSH and CDR2 is LQKENI. CDR3 length: 15 residues. V gave up 1 base and J gave up 5 bases; unmatched junction bases: 6. The CDR3 coding sequence is TGTGCCAGCTCACCACTCCCCACAGGGGTAGATACGCAGTATTTT. Protein sequence: CASSPLPTGVDTQYF.

The chain has TRBV5-1 and TRBJ2-1, with 12 positions matching TRBD2. The J segment lost 7 bases and the V segment lost 4 bases, leaving 6 bases of the junction unmatched. CDR1 and CDR2 (germline): SGHRS, YFSETQ. The CDR3 runs 15 residues. The CDR3 DNA follows: TGCGCCAGCAGCATACTAGCGGGGGGCGAGAATGAGCAGTTCTTC. Its protein is CASSILAGGENEQFF.

This CDR3 is CASSYSDRADYGYTF. In DNA form, the CDR3 reads TGTGCCAGCAGTTACTCGGACAGGGCCGATTATGGCTACACCTTC. J is TRBJ1-2 and V is TRBV6-5, with TRBD1 matching 8 bases. The CDR3 length is 15 residues. Trimming took 0 bases from V and 5 from J; bases not matched to a gene: 5. CDR1 MNHEY and CDR2 SVGAGI come from the germline V gene.